Shown below are 2 T cell receptor beta chains from a single sample sequenced in a study of Graves' ophthalmopathy and Graves' hyperthyroidism. RNA transcripts were the template, and TCR beta CDR3 regions were amplified from them. Second-round multiplex PCR came after first-round RT-PCR with HTBI primers. TCRdb reprocessed the multiplex PCR reads via MiXCR and lists one record per CDR3 protein. This table holds around 670,000 distinct CDR3 sequences, roughly two fifths found once. Sequencing was done on a sample of peripheral blood. Receptors originate from an adult man with Graves' ophthalmopathy.

Points on this clonotype: The junction does not match germline at one end; this may be a read error. V usage is TRBV7-9 and J usage is TRBJ2-7; D remains unclear. Per germline, CDR1 SEHNR and CDR2 FQNEAQ (reference sequence). The CDR3 has 15 residues. For the CDR3, the DNA is TGCGCCAGCAGCCCCGATTTGGGGATCTCCTACGAGCAGTACTTC. Its translation is CASSPDLGISYEQYF.

This chain joins TRBV5-6 and TRBJ2-7; D is possibly TRBD2 (5 bases). The germline CDR1 and CDR2 sequences are SGHDT and YYEEEE. V was cut by 2 bases and J by 0 bases, with 9 bases left in between. The CDR3 extends over 14 amino acids. CDR3 nucleotides: TGTGCCAGCAGCTTTCCGGGATACTCCTACGAGCAGTACTTC. It is translated as CASSFPGYSYEQYF.